Each of the 11 T cell receptor beta chains below was sequenced from the same sample in a study of T cells expressing NK-cell markers. TCRdb reprocessed the 5' RACE reads and reports one entry per CDR3 protein, with no DNA. In total, the table holds about 460,000 distinct CDR3 sequences. The sequencing sample was made of blood T cells: a sorted CD56 or NKG2C T cell subset, CD4+ or CD8+ T cells, or bulk PBMC T cells (not recorded which). These TCRs come from a woman aged 45-65 years in good health.

The gene calls are TRBV19 and TRBJ2-3; there is no DNA to check the TCRdb D call of TRBD2. This CDR3 region has 15 residues. The germline V gene has CDR1 LNHDA and CDR2 SQIVND (reference sequence). The CDR3 protein is CASSMGGGSTDTQYF.

The gene calls are TRBV6-1 and TRBJ1-1; the D call of TRBD1 rests on TCRdb alone, since no DNA is present to check it. The CDR3 consists of 14 residues. Germline V gives CDR1 MNHNS, CDR2 SASEGT. CDR3 sequence reads: CASSPSLLFTEAFF.

CDR3 amino acids: CASSFSSGRNIQYF. The V call is TRBV12-3 or TRBV12-4, the J call TRBJ2-4; TCRdb's D call, TRBD2, is unchecked because there is no DNA. The CDR3 totals 14 residues.

The genes are TRBV6-5 and TRBJ1-1. CDR3 length: 16 amino acids. Looked up from germline, CDR1 is MNHEY and CDR2 is SVGAGI. CDR3 region: CASSYSGGRAETEAFF.

The chain is built from TRBV29-1 and TRBJ1-2; TCRdb returns TRBD1, unconfirmable since there is no DNA. The CDR3 is made up of 14 amino acids. The germline V gene has CDR1 SQVTM and CDR2 ANQGSEA. This chain's CDR3 is CSVEVSPGGYGYTF.

CDR3 protein: CASSFLTGGAYNEQFF. The J gene is TRBJ2-1, the V gene TRBV11-2. Germline V lookup: CDR1 SGHAT, CDR2 FQNNGV. The CDR3 loop spans 16 amino acids.

This sequence joins TRBV24-1 and TRBJ2-1; the TCRdb D gene call, TRBD1, has no DNA to confirm it. CDR3 length equals 14 residues. Germline lookup yields CDR1 KGHDR and CDR2 SFDVKD. The chain's CDR3 is CATSGQGASNEQFF.

The chain is built from TRBV6-6 and TRBJ2-1; the D call of TRBD2 rests on TCRdb alone, since no DNA is present to check it. Germline V gene lookup returns CDR1 MNHNY and CDR2 SVGAGI (reference sequence). This CDR3 contains 16 residues. The CDR3 spells CASSYLLLQGGNEQFF.

V usage is TRBV20-1 and J usage is TRBJ2-7; the D call of TRBD2 rests on TCRdb alone, since no DNA is present to check it. The germline CDR1 and CDR2 sequences are DFQATT and SNEGSKA (reference sequence). CDR3 length: 14 residues. The CDR3 loop is CSASHPPRAYEQYF.

The rearrangement uses TRBV2 and TRBJ2-1; TCRdb calls TRBD2, which cannot be checked without DNA. This CDR3 is 18 amino acids long. Germline V gene sequence: CDR1 SNHLY, CDR2 FYNNEI. The chain's CDR3 is CASSEGGLAVTGPNEQFF.

The chain carries TRBV10-3 and TRBJ2-6; without DNA, the TCRdb call of TRBD1 cannot be checked. Germline V lookup: CDR1 ENHRY, CDR2 SYGVKD. The CDR3 length is 15 residues. CDR3: CAISRDGSGANVLTF.